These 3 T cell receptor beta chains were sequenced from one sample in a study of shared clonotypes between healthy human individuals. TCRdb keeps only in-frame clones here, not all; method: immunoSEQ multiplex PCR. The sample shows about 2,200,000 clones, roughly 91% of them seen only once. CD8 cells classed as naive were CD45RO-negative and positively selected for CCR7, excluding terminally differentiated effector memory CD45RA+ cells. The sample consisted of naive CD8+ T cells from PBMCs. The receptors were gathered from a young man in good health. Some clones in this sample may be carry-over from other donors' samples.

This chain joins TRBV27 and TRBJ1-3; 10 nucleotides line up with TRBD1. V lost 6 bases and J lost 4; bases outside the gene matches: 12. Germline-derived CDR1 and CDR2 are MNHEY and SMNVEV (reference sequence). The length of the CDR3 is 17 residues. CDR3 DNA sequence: TGTGCCAGCAGGTCCCGGTGGACAGGGGGTTGGGGAAACACCATATATTTT. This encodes CASRSRWTGGWGNTIYF.

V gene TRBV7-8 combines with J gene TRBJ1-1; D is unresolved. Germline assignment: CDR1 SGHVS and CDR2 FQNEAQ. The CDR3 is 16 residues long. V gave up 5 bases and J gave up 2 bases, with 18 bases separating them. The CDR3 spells CASSTNKGRANTEAFF. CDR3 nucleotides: TGTGCCAGCAGCACAAACAAGGGTCGGGCCAACACTGAAGCTTTCTTT.

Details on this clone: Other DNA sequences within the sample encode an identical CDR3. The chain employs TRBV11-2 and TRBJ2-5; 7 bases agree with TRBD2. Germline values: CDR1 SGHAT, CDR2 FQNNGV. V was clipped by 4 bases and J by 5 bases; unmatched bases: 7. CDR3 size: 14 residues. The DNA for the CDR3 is TGTGCCAGCAGCTCCCGGGACGGGAGGGAGACCCAGTACTTC. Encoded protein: CASSSRDGRETQYF.